This T cell receptor beta chain was documented in a study of T cell repertoires in cytomegalovirus infection. Study-wide results and limits: Clonotypes of TCR beta that were HLA-C-restricted and CMV-specific dominated the ex vivo response.

TCRdb independently ran MiXCR on the reads; one entry per CDR3 protein. The table records roughly 920,000 distinct CDR3 sequences, around 32% of them present only once. Regarding this clonotype: Its cognate antigen is unknown.

In germline, CDR1 is MNHEY, CDR2 SVGAGI. The CDR3 sequence is 14 residues long. With 5 bases removed from V and 5 bases from J, the gap between germline ends came to 13 bases. Sequencing was performed on cultured CD8+ T cells from PBMCs, taken from culture after CMV antigen stimulation. The receptor was derived from a human donor in good health (CMV status not recorded). Some clones in this sample may be carry-over from other donors' samples. The chain carries TRBV6-5 and TRBJ2-1; maybe TRBD2 (6 bases). The CDR3 loop is CASSRDGGDNEQFF. The DNA for the CDR3 is TGTGCCAGCAGTAGAGACGGGGGAGACAATGAGCAGTTCTTC.